Sequencing of this T cell receptor (beta chain) was carried out in a study of neoadjuvant anti-PD-1 for oral cavity cancer. Patients had newly diagnosed, untreated stage II-IVA oral cavity squamous cell carcinoma. Patients had HPV-negative, locally advanced oral cavity squamous cell carcinoma. Libraries were prepared by immunoSEQ multiplex PCR; TCRdb keeps only in-frame clonotypes and omits some of them. The sample records 30,000 to 40,000 clones, around 87% being singletons. Germline CDR1 is DFQATT and CDR2 is SNEGSKA (reference sequence). This CDR3 region has 11 residues. Trimming shortened V by 6 bases and J by 1 base, and 6 bases separated the two germline ends.

This receptor was taken from a person between 35 and 79 years old with oral cavity squamous cell carcinoma. The chain employs TRBV20-1 and TRBJ1-2; D ambiguous. The specimen comprised PBMCs, sampled before nivolumab (anti-PD-1) treatment. CDR3 sequence reads: CSAERNYGYTF. The CDR3 bases are TGCAGTGCGGAACGTAACTATGGCTACACCTTC.